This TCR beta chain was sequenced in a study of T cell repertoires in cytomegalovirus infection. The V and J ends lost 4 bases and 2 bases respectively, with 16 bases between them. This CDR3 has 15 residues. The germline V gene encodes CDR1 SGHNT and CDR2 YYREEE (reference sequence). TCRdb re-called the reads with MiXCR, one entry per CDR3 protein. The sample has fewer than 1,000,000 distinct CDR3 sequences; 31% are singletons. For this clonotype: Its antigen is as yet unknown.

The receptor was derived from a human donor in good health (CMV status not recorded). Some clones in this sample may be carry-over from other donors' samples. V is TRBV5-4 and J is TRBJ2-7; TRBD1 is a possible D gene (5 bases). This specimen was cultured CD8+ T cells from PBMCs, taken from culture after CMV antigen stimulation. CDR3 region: CASSDPSDNPYEQYF. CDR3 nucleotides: TGTGCCAGCAGCGACCCCTCGGACAACCCCTACGAGCAGTACTTC. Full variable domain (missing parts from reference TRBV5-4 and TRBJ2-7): ETGVTQSPTHLIKTRGQQVTLRCSSQSGHNTVSWYQQALGQGPQFIFQYYREEENGRGNFPPRFSGLQFPNYSSELNVNALELDDSALYLCASSDPSDNPYEQYFGPGTRLTVT.